This TCR beta chain emerged from a study of CD8 T cells in Susac syndrome. Negative isolation was used for CD8+ and CD4+ T cells and FACS enrichment for TEMRA cells. The CDR3 loop spans 14 amino acids. The V gene lost 0 bases and the J gene lost 0 bases, with 6 bases spanning the gap. Looked up from germline, CDR1 is MNHEY and CDR2 is SMNVEV (reference sequence). RNA, at about 0.45 to 1 ug, was reverse transcribed with random hexamers. TCR beta CDR3 was amplified by immunoSEQ covering 54 Vbeta and 13 Jbeta. TCRdb analysed the immunoSEQ multiplex PCR reads with MiXCR anew, one entry per CDR3 protein. This sample carries more than 75,000 distinct CDR3 sequences, approximately 94% of them seen once, and the ten largest clones take roughly 0.27%. This clonotype has only one observation.

Sample: CD8+ T cells from PBMCs. The receptor's source is a human donor in good health. This rearrangement joins TRBV27 to TRBJ2-7, with D hard to call. CDR3 amino acids: CASSLSPTSYEQYF. As DNA, the CDR3 is TGTGCCAGCAGTTTATCCCCCACCTCCTACGAGCAGTACTTC.